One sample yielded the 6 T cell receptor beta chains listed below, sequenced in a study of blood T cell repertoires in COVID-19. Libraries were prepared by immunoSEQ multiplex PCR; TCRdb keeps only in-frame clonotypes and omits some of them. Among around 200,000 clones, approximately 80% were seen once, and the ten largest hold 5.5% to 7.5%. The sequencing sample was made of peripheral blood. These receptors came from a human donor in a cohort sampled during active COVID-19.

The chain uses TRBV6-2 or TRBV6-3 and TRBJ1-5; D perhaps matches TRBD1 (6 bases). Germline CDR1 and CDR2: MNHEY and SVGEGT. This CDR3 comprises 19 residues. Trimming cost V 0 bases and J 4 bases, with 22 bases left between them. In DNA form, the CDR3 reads TGTGCCAGCAGTTACTCGATGGATAATGCAGGGGCTGAAAATCAGCCCCAGCATTTT. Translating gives CASSYSMDNAGAENQPQHF.

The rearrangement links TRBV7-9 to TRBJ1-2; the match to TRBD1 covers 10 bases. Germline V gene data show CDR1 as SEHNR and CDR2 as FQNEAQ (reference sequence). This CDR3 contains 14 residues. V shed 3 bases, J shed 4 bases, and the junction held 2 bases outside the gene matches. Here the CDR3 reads CASSLTGGGYGYTF. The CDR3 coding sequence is TGTGCCAGCAGCTTGACAGGGGGCGGCTATGGCTACACCTTC. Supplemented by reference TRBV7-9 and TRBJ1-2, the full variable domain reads DTGVSQNPRHKITKRGQNVTFRCDPISEHNRLYWYRQTLGQGPEFLTYFQNEAQLEKSRLLSDRFSAERPKGSFSTLEIQRTEQGDSAMYLCASSLTGGGYGYTFGSGTRLTVV.

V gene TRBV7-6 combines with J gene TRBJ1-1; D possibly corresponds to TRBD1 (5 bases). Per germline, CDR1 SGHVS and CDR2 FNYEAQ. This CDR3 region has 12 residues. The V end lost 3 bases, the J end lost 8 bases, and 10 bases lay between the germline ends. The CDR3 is CASSFTGSEAFF. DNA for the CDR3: TGTGCCAGCAGCTTTACAGGTTCCGAAGCTTTCTTT.

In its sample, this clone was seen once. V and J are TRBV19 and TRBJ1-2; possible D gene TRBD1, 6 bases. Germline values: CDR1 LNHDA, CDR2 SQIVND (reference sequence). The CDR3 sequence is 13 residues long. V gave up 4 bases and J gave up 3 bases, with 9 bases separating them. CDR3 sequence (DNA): TGTGCCAGTAGTACACAGGGTGACTATGGCTACACCTTC. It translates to CASSTQGDYGYTF.

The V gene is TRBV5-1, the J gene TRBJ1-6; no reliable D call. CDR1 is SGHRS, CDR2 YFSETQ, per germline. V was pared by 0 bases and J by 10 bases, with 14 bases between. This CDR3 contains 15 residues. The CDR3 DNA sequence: TGCGCCAGCAGCTTGGGTCCGGGAGCAGGCTCACCCCTCCACTTT. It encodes CASSLGPGAGSPLHF.

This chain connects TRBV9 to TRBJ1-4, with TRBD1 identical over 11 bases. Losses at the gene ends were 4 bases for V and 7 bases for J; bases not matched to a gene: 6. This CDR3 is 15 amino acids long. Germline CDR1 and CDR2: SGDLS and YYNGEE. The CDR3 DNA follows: TGTGCCAGCAGCCCTCGGACAGGGGGCGTTGAAAAACTGTTTTTT. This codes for CASSPRTGGVEKLFF.